This T cell receptor beta chain appears in the sequencing data of a study of blood T cell repertoires in COVID-19. The wider study: Collection of acute and convalescent COVID-19 samples took place in the United States, Italy and Spain.

As processed by the authors: Amplification from reference gene primers served as the basis for estimated nucleated cell counts. Only in-frame clones appear in the TCRdb table, and some are missing; sequencing was by immunoSEQ multiplex PCR. V, J and clone size reflect that table, while D and trimming were determined from the DNA. Among about 150,000 clones listed, roughly 88% were seen once. CDR3 length: 13 residues. V shed 5 bases and J shed 2 bases, with 9 bases lying between them. Germline-derived CDR1 and CDR2 are MNHEY and SMNVEV (reference sequence). The origin of this receptor is a woman aged 50 to 65 with acute or convalescent COVID-19. The chain combines TRBV27 with TRBJ1-2, with D unclear. The sample taken for sequencing was peripheral blood. The CDR3 loop reads CASSTRWNYGYTF. The CDR3 region has the DNA TGTGCCAGCAGTACCCGGTGGAACTATGGCTACACCTTC.